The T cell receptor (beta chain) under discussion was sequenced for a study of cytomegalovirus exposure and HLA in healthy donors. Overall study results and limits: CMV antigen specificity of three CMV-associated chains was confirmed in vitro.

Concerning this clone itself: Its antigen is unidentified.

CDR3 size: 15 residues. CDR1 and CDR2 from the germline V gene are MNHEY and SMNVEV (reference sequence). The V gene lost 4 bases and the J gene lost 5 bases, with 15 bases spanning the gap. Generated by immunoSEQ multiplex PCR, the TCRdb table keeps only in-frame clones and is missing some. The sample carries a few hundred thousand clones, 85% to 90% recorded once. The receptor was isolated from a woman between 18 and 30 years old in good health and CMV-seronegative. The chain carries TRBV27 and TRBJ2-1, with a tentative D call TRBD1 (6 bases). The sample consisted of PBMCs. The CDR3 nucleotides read TGTGCCAGCAGTTATTACCCCGGGACAAACAATGAGCAGTTCTTC. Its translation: CASSYYPGTNNEQFF.